The 17 T cell receptor beta chains below come from one sample, sequenced in a study of blood T cell repertoires in COVID-19. Sequencing was performed with immunoSEQ multiplex PCR; in TCRdb, only in-frame clones are kept and a portion is missing. The table lists tens of thousands of clones, about 76% of them singletons. The specimen sequenced was peripheral blood. These receptors were taken from a human donor in a cohort sampled during active COVID-19.

This clone was counted a single time. V usage is TRBV7-9 and J usage is TRBJ1-2; 7 bases map to TRBD1. CDR3 length: 12 amino acids. Germline V gives CDR1 SEHNR, CDR2 FQNEAQ (reference sequence). The V gene end was trimmed by 1 base and the J gene end by 12 bases; junction bases not matched to a gene: 5. For the CDR3, the DNA is TGTGCCAGCAGCTTAGAAGGGGGCGGGAACACCTTC. Translated: CASSLEGGGNTF.

As regards this clone: A read error may produce the germline difference seen at one junction end. The chain carries TRBV3-1 (or the pseudogene TRBV3-2) and TRBJ2-1; weak D call: TRBD1 (6 bases). Germline-derived CDR1 and CDR2 are LGHDT and YNNKEL (reference sequence). The CDR3 has 15 amino acids. The CDR3 DNA reads as TGTGCCAGCAGCAAAGATCCTGGCAGGGGCAATGAGCAGTTCTTC. Translation: CASSKDPGRGNEQFF.

The chain joins TRBV5-1 to TRBJ1-4, with TRBD1 identical over 9 bases. Germline loops: CDR1 SGHRS, CDR2 YFSETQ. V shed 9 bases and J 4 bases; nucleotides not matched to a gene: 13. This CDR3 has 16 amino acids. CDR3 in amino acids: CATRQGGSLGNEKLFF. CDR3 nucleotides: TGCGCCACCCGACAGGGGGGCTCCCTGGGTAATGAAAAACTGTTTTTT.

This clone was observed once. V is TRBV19 and J is TRBJ2-1; 8 positions agree with TRBD2. V shed 7 bases and J 2 bases; nucleotides not matched to a gene: 7. The CDR3 runs to 15 residues. Germline V lookup: CDR1 LNHDA, CDR2 SQIVND (reference sequence). The CDR3 loop reads CASTGIAGTYNEQFF. DNA for the CDR3: TGTGCCAGTACCGGGATAGCGGGAACCTACAATGAGCAGTTCTTC.

The chain joins TRBV30 to TRBJ2-6; D not resolved. Trimming stripped 0 bases from V and 4 bases from J, with 4 bases between. The CDR3 is made up of 13 amino acids. Germline V gene sequence: CDR1 GTSNPN, CDR2 SVGIG (reference sequence). CDR3 DNA: TGTGCCTGGAGTGTAACAGGGGCCAACGTCCTGACTTTC. Protein product: CAWSVTGANVLTF.

This chain links TRBV6-6 with TRBJ1-1; D is ambiguous. V was pared by 3 bases and J by 2 bases, with 10 bases between. The length of the CDR3 is 14 residues. Germline CDR1 MNHNY, CDR2 SVGAGI (reference sequence). CDR3 region: CASSYWGENTEAFF. The CDR3 nucleotides are TGTGCCAGCAGTTATTGGGGAGAAAACACTGAAGCTTTCTTT.

This rearrangement joins TRBV24-1 to TRBJ2-5; D remains ambiguous. CDR1 and CDR2 (germline): KGHDR, SFDVKD. The V and J ends lost 4 bases and 5 bases respectively, with 7 bases between them. This CDR3 has 12 amino acids. The DNA of the CDR3 is TGTGCCACCAGTGACCGAGAGGAGACCCAGTACTTC. It is translated as CATSDREETQYF.

This clone showed up just once. The V gene is TRBV4-2, the J gene TRBJ2-3; 9 bases are a match to TRBD2. CDR3 length: 17 amino acids. Germline V gene data show CDR1 as LGHNA and CDR2 as YNFKEQ. V was pared by 0 bases and J by 3 bases, with 7 bases of the junction left unmatched. The CDR3 DNA reads TGTGCCAGCAGCCAAGAGAGGGCGGGACTAGCAACAGATACGCAGTATTTT. It codes for CASSQERAGLATDTQYF.

This clone was seen repeatedly, ten times or more. J is TRBJ2-7 and V is TRBV2; 11 bases fit TRBD1. Per germline, CDR1 SNHLY and CDR2 FYNNEI. V shed 6 bases, J shed 3 bases, and the junction held 4 bases outside the gene matches. This CDR3 is built from 14 residues. CDR3 sequence reads: CASRGTGGSYEQYF. The CDR3 DNA reads TGTGCCAGCAGAGGGACAGGGGGTAGCTACGAGCAGTACTTC.

V and J are TRBV7-8 and TRBJ2-7; tentative D call: TRBD2 (6 bases). The CDR3 totals 13 residues. Trimming cost V 4 bases and J 1 base, with 8 bases left between them. Germline CDR1 reads SGHVS; CDR2 reads FQNEAQ. The CDR3 spells CASSSRGSYEQYF. CDR3 DNA sequence: TGTGCCAGCAGCTCTCGGGGGTCCTACGAGCAGTACTTC.

The chain combines TRBV29-1 with TRBJ1-2, with 10 bases lining up with TRBD1. From germline, CDR1 is SQVTM and CDR2 ANQGSEA. CDR3 length: 12 residues. The J segment lost 7 bases and the V segment lost 6 bases, leaving 5 bases of the junction unmatched. The CDR3 loop is CSVPRDRGGYTF. The CDR3 region has the DNA TGCAGCGTACCCCGGGACAGGGGTGGCTACACCTTC. The full variable domain, completed using reference TRBV29-1 and TRBJ1-2, is SAVISQKPSRDICQRGTSLTIQCQVDSQVTMMFWYRQQPGQSLTLIATANQGSEATYESGFVIDKFPISRPNLTFSTLTVSNMSPEDSSIYLCSVPRDRGGYTFGSGTRLTVV.

This clone was observed a handful of times. This chain connects TRBV5-1 to TRBJ1-6; D might be TRBD1 (6 bases). CDR3 length: 15 residues. The V and J ends lost 4 bases and 10 bases respectively, with 18 bases between them. Looked up from germline, CDR1 is SGHRS and CDR2 is YFSETQ. The CDR3 coding sequence is TGCGCCAGCAGCAGCGGCGGGGGGGCGCGGTCACCCCTCCACTTT. Its protein product is CASSSGGGARSPLHF.

The rearrangement uses TRBV7-9 and TRBJ1-2; D perhaps matches TRBD1 (5 bases). Germline V lookup: CDR1 SEHNR, CDR2 FQNEAQ (reference sequence). The CDR3 is 12 residues long. The V and J ends lost 3 bases and 7 bases respectively, with 9 bases between them. The CDR3 DNA is TGTGCCAGCAGCTTCCAGGGAGGTGGCTACACCTTC. As protein: CASSFQGGGYTF.

The table lists this clone with a few counts. The chain is built from TRBV4-1 and TRBJ2-7; D possibly corresponds to TRBD2 (5 bases). Germline CDR1 MGHRA, CDR2 YSYEKL. V was trimmed by 1 base and J by 2 bases, leaving 9 bases between them. The CDR3 totals 14 residues. The CDR3 reads CASSQGQEAYEQYF. CDR3 nucleotides: TGCGCCAGCAGCCAAGGTCAGGAGGCCTACGAGCAGTACTTC.

Only one count was recorded for this clone. The V gene is TRBV7-8, the J gene TRBJ2-7; 10 positions match TRBD1. The CDR3 runs 17 residues. Germline V lookup: CDR1 SGHVS, CDR2 FQNEAQ. J was trimmed by 6 bases and V by 4 bases; bases with no gene match: 15. CDR3 DNA sequence: TGTGCCAGCAGCTCTAATACCTGGACAGGGGGACTCGCCGAGCAGTACTTC. It specifies CASSSNTWTGGLAEQYF.

The rearrangement uses TRBV28 and TRBJ2-1, with 10 nucleotides matching TRBD1. This CDR3 has 17 amino acids. With V trimmed by 1 base and J by 1 base, 4 bases remained unmatched. Germline lookup yields CDR1 MDHEN and CDR2 SYDVKM. The CDR3: CASSLLGTGVSYNEQFF. CDR3 coding DNA: TGTGCCAGCAGTTTATTGGGGACAGGGGTTTCCTACAATGAGCAGTTCTTC.

This clone was counted a single time. The CDR3 DNA follows: TGTGCCAGTAGTAAGGCGGTGGCCGGGGAGCTGTTTTTT. Its protein product is CASSKAVAGELFF. The V call is TRBV19, the J call TRBJ2-2; D is unresolved. Germline CDR1 reads LNHDA; CDR2 reads SQIVND (reference sequence). V lost 4 bases, J lost 6 bases, and 9 bases lay in between. The CDR3 runs to 13 residues. Filled out from reference TRBV19 and TRBJ2-2, the complete variable domain reads DGGITQSPKYLFRKEGQNVTLSCEQNLNHDAMYWYRQDPGQGLRLIYYSQIVNDFQKGDIAEGYSVSREKKESFPLTVTSAQKNPTAFYLCASSKAVAGELFFGEGSRLTVL.